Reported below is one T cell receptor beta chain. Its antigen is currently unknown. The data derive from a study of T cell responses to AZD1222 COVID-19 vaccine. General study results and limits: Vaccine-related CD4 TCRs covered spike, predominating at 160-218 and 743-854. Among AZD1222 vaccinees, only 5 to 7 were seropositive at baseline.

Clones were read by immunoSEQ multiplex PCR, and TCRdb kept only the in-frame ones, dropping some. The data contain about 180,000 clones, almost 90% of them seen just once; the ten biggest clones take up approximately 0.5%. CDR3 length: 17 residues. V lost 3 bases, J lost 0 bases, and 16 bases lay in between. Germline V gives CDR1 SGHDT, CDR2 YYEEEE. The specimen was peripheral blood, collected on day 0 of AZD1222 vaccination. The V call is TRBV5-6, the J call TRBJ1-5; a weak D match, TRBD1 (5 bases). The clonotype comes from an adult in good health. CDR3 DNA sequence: TGTGCCAGCAGCTGGGGCGGCAGCCAATATAGCAATCAGCCCCAGCATTTT. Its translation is CASSWGGSQYSNQPQHF.